These 25 T cell receptor beta chains were sequenced from one sample in a study of shared clonotypes between healthy human individuals. TCRdb keeps only in-frame clones here, not all; method: immunoSEQ multiplex PCR. The sample yields roughly 2.5 million clones, more than 90% seen once. The specimen sequenced was naive CD4+ T cells sorted from blood. The subset here: CD45RA+ positively selected. The receptors originated from a man aged 18 to 30 in good health.

The chain is built from TRBV9 and TRBJ2-4; 7 positions agree with TRBD1. Germline lookup yields CDR1 SGDLS and CDR2 YYNGEE. The junction had 8 bases not matched to a gene; V was cut back by 0 bases and J by 5 bases. The CDR3 is 16 residues long. CDR3 bases: TGTGCCAGCAGCGTAGGCCCAGGGGGAGTCCAAAACATTCAGTACTTC. Its protein product is CASSVGPGGVQNIQYF.

The rearrangement uses TRBV6-1 and TRBJ2-6; no reliable D call. V shed 6 bases and J shed 2 bases, with 11 bases lying between them. There are 15 residues in the CDR3. Germline CDR1 and CDR2: MNHNS and SASEGT. CDR3 DNA sequence: TGTGCCAGCAGGGGTTTGTTAACTGGGGCCAACGTCCTGACTTTC. Protein sequence: CASRGLLTGANVLTF.

J is TRBJ1-5 and V is TRBV23-1; TRBD1 aligns across 10 bases. TRBV23-1 is an ORF, with its function uncertain. The CDR3 sequence is 14 residues long. Germline trimming cut 9 bases from V and 11 bases from J; bases unmatched to any gene: 13. CDR3 DNA: TGCGCCAGAGACAATCCGACAGGGGGCTGTGCCCAGCATTTT. Its translation: CARDNPTGGCAQHF.

The V call is TRBV19, the J call TRBJ1-5, with 7 nucleotides matching TRBD1. CDR3 length: 15 amino acids. Germline V CDR1 and CDR2: LNHDA, SQIVND (reference sequence). V was pared by 6 bases and J by 4 bases, with 9 bases of the junction left unmatched. CDR3 protein: CASRFDRVANQPQHF. CDR3 DNA: TGTGCCAGTAGATTCGACAGGGTAGCTAATCAGCCCCAGCATTTT.

This clone has a single count. J is TRBJ2-3 and V is TRBV7-9; D unresolved. There are 16 residues in the CDR3. Trimming stripped 2 bases from V and 1 base from J, with 13 bases between. Germline V CDR1 and CDR2: SEHNR, FQNEAQ (reference sequence). CDR3 residues: CASSLKHGNRTDTQYF. The CDR3 DNA reads TGTGCCAGCAGCTTAAAGCATGGGAACCGCACAGATACGCAGTATTTT.

J is TRBJ2-7 and V is TRBV18, with 7 bases identical to TRBD1. The V gene's germline CDR1 is KGHSH and CDR2 LQKENI. The CDR3 consists of 16 residues. With V trimmed by 3 bases and J by 2 bases, 10 bases remained unmatched. For the CDR3, the DNA is TGTGCCAGCTCACCTCAGCCTGGGACAGCAACCTACGAGCAGTACTTC. It yields the protein CASSPQPGTATYEQYF. The variable domain in full, with the rest retrieved from reference TRBV18 and TRBJ2-7, is NAGVMQNPRHLVRRRGQEARLRCSPMKGHSHVYWYRQLPEEGLKFMVYLQKENIIDESGMPKERFSAEFPKEGPSILRIQQVVRGDSAAYFCASSPQPGTATYEQYFGPGTRLTVT.

The chain links TRBV5-1 to TRBJ2-7; D is unresolved. CDR1 is SGHRS and CDR2 is YFSETQ in the germline V gene. CDR3 length equals 13 residues. Trimming took off 4 bases at V and 3 bases at J, with 11 bases between the two ends. The CDR3 here is CASSPLKGYEQYF. As DNA, the CDR3 is TGCGCCAGCAGCCCCCTCAAGGGCTACGAGCAGTACTTC.

V usage is TRBV10-1 and J usage is TRBJ2-3; D assignment may be TRBD1 or TRBD2 (5 bases each). The CDR3 length is 19 residues. Germline V gene lookup returns CDR1 WNHNN and CDR2 SYGVQD (reference sequence). Trimming removed 0 bases at V and 4 bases at J, with 23 bases between. The CDR3 sequence: CASSESYSGTPAQSDTQYF. The CDR3 DNA sequence: TGCGCCAGCAGTGAGTCTTATTCCGGGACCCCAGCACAGTCAGATACGCAGTATTTT.

The CDR3 coding sequence is TGCGCCAGCAGCTTTACAGGGGACCTAATGACCGGGGAGCTGTTTTTT. Amino acid sequence: CASSFTGDLMTGELFF. The V call is TRBV5-1, the J call TRBJ2-2; 7 nucleotides align to TRBD1. CDR1 and CDR2 (germline): SGHRS, YFSETQ. V dropped 2 bases and J dropped 5; count of bases not matched to a gene: 9. CDR3 length: 16 residues. The full variable domain, with the rest looked up from reference TRBV5-1 and TRBJ2-2, is KAGVTQTPRYLIKTRGQQVTLSCSPISGHRSVSWYQQTPGQGLQFLFEYFSETQRNKGNFPGRFSGRQFSNSRSEMNVSTLELGDSALYLCASSFTGDLMTGELFFGEGSRLTVL.

The chain uses TRBV6-5 and TRBJ2-7, with TRBD1 matching over 11 bases. The CDR3 spans 14 residues. Germline CDR1 is MNHEY and CDR2 is SVGAGI. V dropped 6 bases and J dropped 7; count of bases not matched to a gene: 8. The DNA for the CDR3 is TGTGCCAGCAGAACCCGGGACAGGGGGTCGGAGCAGTACTTC. Translation: CASRTRDRGSEQYF.

The chain is built from TRBV10-1 and TRBJ1-1; D remains ambiguous. V lost 4 bases and J 2 bases, leaving 8 bases between the germline ends. Germline V gene lookup returns CDR1 WNHNN and CDR2 SYGVQD (reference sequence). The CDR3 is 13 amino acids. CDR3 protein: CASSGQTNTEAFF. The DNA for the CDR3 is TGCGCCAGCAGTGGACAAACAAACACTGAAGCTTTCTTT.

This chain joins TRBV7-2 and TRBJ2-2; no clear D gene. The CDR3 is 14 residues long. In germline, CDR1 is SGHTA, CDR2 FQGNSA. Deletions cut 3 bases from V and 3 bases from J, with 8 bases between. The CDR3 DNA follows: TGTGCCAGCAGCTTTGTGATACACACCGGGGAGCTGTTTTTT. Protein: CASSFVIHTGELFF.

V gene TRBV19 combines with J gene TRBJ2-5; D unresolved. Trimming took 7 bases from V and 5 from J, leaving 11 bases between them. The CDR3 is 12 residues long. Germline V CDR1 and CDR2: LNHDA, SQIVND (reference sequence). The CDR3 coding sequence is TGTGCCAGTAAGGCAGCCGGGGAGACCCAGTACTTC. Its protein is CASKAAGETQYF.

V gene TRBV21-1 combines with J gene TRBJ1-2. TRBV21-1 is given as a pseudogene. The CDR3 spans 15 residues. CDR3 in amino acids: CASSSWGTVRYGYTF. The CDR3 DNA follows: TGTGCCAGCAGCTCATGGGGGACGGTTAGATATGGCTACACCTTC.

The chain links TRBV5-1 to TRBJ2-7; D is possibly TRBD1 (6 bases). V lost 4 bases and J 3 bases, leaving 14 bases between the germline ends. The CDR3 consists of 14 residues. Germline V gives CDR1 SGHRS, CDR2 YFSETQ. The CDR3 sequence: CASSPYRDIYEQYF. CDR3 bases: TGCGCCAGCAGCCCGTACAGGGACATCTACGAGCAGTACTTC.

The CDR3 spells CASRQGALLGELFF. The CDR3 region has the DNA TGTGCCAGTAGGCAGGGGGCCCTACTCGGGGAGCTGTTTTTT. The rearrangement joins TRBV19 to TRBJ2-2; TRBD1 matches at 8 bases. The CDR3 runs to 14 residues. The V gene's germline CDR1 is LNHDA and CDR2 SQIVND (reference sequence). The ends lost 6 bases at V and 7 bases at J; junction bases unmatched: 7.

This clone was counted a single time. CDR3 DNA: TGTGCCAGCAGTTTAAAGTACGATCAGCCCCAGCATTTT. Amino acids: CASSLKYDQPQHF. The chain carries TRBV27 and TRBJ1-5; no clear D. CDR3 length: 13 residues. Trimming removed 2 bases from V and 5 bases from J, with 7 bases in between. Germline CDR1 MNHEY, CDR2 SMNVEV (reference sequence).

V gene TRBV2 combines with J gene TRBJ2-7, with 7 bases that match TRBD1. With V trimmed by 8 bases and J by 5 bases, 12 bases remained unmatched. Germline V gene sequence: CDR1 SNHLY, CDR2 FYNNEI. CDR3 length: 14 amino acids. The CDR3 sequence: CASGPGQLPHEQYF. The CDR3 DNA is TGTGCCAGCGGGCCGGGACAGCTCCCCCACGAGCAGTACTTC.

The rearrangement uses TRBV6-1 and TRBJ2-5; 11 positions match TRBD2. From germline, CDR1 is MNHNS and CDR2 SASEGT. The length of the CDR3 is 18 residues. J lost 1 base, V lost 4 bases, and 11 bases had no gene match. CDR3 residues: CASSVTSGVARFQETQYF. The CDR3 DNA reads TGTGCCAGCAGTGTGACTAGCGGGGTCGCACGCTTCCAAGAGACCCAGTACTTC.

CDR3 bases: TGTGCCAGCAGCTTAGCCCCCACTAGCGGGGGATACCACAATGAGCAGTTCTTC. It encodes CASSLAPTSGGYHNEQFF. This chain links TRBV11-3 with TRBJ2-1; 11 bases map to TRBD2. This CDR3 has 18 residues. The V gene end was trimmed by 1 base and the J gene end by 5 bases; junction bases not matched to a gene: 10. CDR1 and CDR2 from the germline V gene are SGHNT and YENEEA.

V gene TRBV30 combines with J gene TRBJ1-1; a possible D gene is TRBD1 (6 bases). Trimming took 8 bases from V and 8 from J, leaving 15 bases between them. Germline V gene lookup returns CDR1 GTSNPN and CDR2 SVGIG (reference sequence). There are 11 residues in the CDR3. The CDR3 DNA follows: TGTGCCCGGGCGAGGGGGGAGGAAGCTTTCTTT. Translated: CARARGEEAFF.

The chain carries TRBV18 and TRBJ1-4; no firm D call. CDR1 is KGHSH and CDR2 is LQKENI in the germline V gene. Trimming cost V 4 bases and J 0 bases, with 12 bases left between them. This CDR3 has 16 residues. The CDR3 loop is CASSQGRPATNEKLFF. CDR3 nucleotide sequence: TGTGCCAGCTCACAGGGCAGACCTGCAACTAATGAAAAACTGTTTTTT.

As to this clone: Other DNA variants within this sample encode the same CDR3. The chain employs TRBV2 and TRBJ2-5, with 7 positions matching TRBD1. This CDR3 has 13 amino acids. V shed 6 bases, J shed 5 bases, and the junction held 6 bases outside the gene matches. The germline gives CDR1 SNHLY, CDR2 FYNNEI. CDR3 nucleotides: TGTGCCAGCAGGCGACAGGGTGGGGAGACCCAGTACTTC. The encoded protein is CASRRQGGETQYF.

V and J are TRBV2 and TRBJ2-3; possible D gene TRBD2, 6 bases. Trimming removed 3 bases from V and 3 bases from J, with 13 bases in between. In germline, CDR1 is SNHLY, CDR2 FYNNEI. This CDR3 region has 15 residues. The CDR3, as DNA: TGTGCCAGCAGTGATCTAGCGAGCGGTACAGATACGCAGTATTTT. Translation: CASSDLASGTDTQYF.

Only one count was recorded for this clone. The identical CDR3 is also encoded by other nucleotide sequences in the sample. The gene calls are TRBV5-1 and TRBJ2-1, with D unclear. V was shortened by 0 bases and J by 0 bases, with 7 bases between the two germline ends. The germline CDR1 and CDR2 sequences are SGHRS and YFSETQ. The CDR3 sequence is 15 residues long. The CDR3 here is CASSLAGISYNEQFF. CDR3 DNA sequence: TGCGCCAGCAGCTTGGCGGGTATCTCCTACAATGAGCAGTTCTTC. The whole variable domain, remainder taken from reference TRBV5-1 and TRBJ2-1, is KAGVTQTPRYLIKTRGQQVTLSCSPISGHRSVSWYQQTPGQGLQFLFEYFSETQRNKGNFPGRFSGRQFSNSRSEMNVSTLELGDSALYLCASSLAGISYNEQFFGPGTRLTVL.